The source of this T cell receptor (beta chain) is a study of CD8+ T cells in alopecia areata. RNA extraction and reverse transcription yielded cDNA as sequencing template. Libraries were prepared by immunoSEQ multiplex PCR; TCRdb keeps only in-frame clonotypes and omits some of them. The table records fewer than 200,000 clones, about 61% of them present only once. Treatment noted: oral pan-JAK inhibitor, 5-10 mg twice daily. The CDR3 extends over 12 amino acids. V trimming: 8 bases; J trimming: 5 bases; junction bases outside the gene matches: 5. The germline gives CDR1 MNHNS, CDR2 SASEGT. This rearrangement joins TRBV6-1 to TRBJ1-1, with 7 bases matching TRBD1. This specimen was CD4+ T cells sorted from blood, taken at approximately week 56, from a patient treated with tofacitinib. The clonotype originates from a human donor with alopecia areata. The CDR3 is CASGTDRTEAFF. The DNA of the CDR3 is TGTGCCAGCGGGACAGATCGGACTGAAGCTTTCTTT.